Described below is a single T cell receptor beta chain sequence and its context. The PCR used 60 Vbeta and 13 Jbeta primers. Measured with immunoSEQ multiplex PCR; TCRdb has only the in-frame clones, and not every one. The table shows roughly 38,000 clones, with around 77% occurring only once. CDR3 length: 12 amino acids. From germline, CDR1 is MNHEY and CDR2 SVGAGI. With 2 bases removed from V and 7 bases from J, the gap between germline ends came to 8 bases. The data were obtained in a study of cytomegalovirus exposure and HLA in healthy donors. Study overall: Falling in the Caucasian-associated ancestry cluster were about 80% of approximately 400 genotyped donors.

This clonotype was sampled from a young woman in good health and CMV-seropositive. Material: PBMCs. The V and J genes are TRBV6-5 and TRBJ1-1; unclear D gene. The CDR3 reads CASSYLNGEAFF. The CDR3 DNA sequence: TGTGCCAGCAGTTACCTTAACGGTGAAGCTTTCTTT.